This T cell receptor (beta chain) came from a study of T-cell reconstitution after alpha-beta-depleted transplantation in children. Notes on the study in general: Counts and diversity of T cells one year after transplant came mostly from newly produced T cells. Elevated TCRbeta diversity at day 60 was traced, in some patients, to surviving recipient T cells and thymic progenitors. By about two months after transplant, alpha-beta T cells reportedly arose from several hundred graft clones that had expanded.

Unique molecular identifiers tagged the TCRbeta library. A single record per CDR3 protein comes from TCRdb applying MiXCR to the PCR reads. The repertoire holds about 300,000 distinct CDR3 sequences, with just over 7.5% as singletons. V was pared by 0 bases and J by 5 bases, with 11 bases between. Looked up from germline, CDR1 is SGHRS and CDR2 is YFSETQ. The CDR3 length is 14 residues. In this sample, this clonotype turned up many times. Its specificity is unknown. This specimen was peripheral blood, taken 360 days after TCRalphabeta/CD19-depleted stem cell transplant. This receptor was obtained from a female patient younger than 10 who had a stem cell transplant for Fanconi anemia, so the T cells may come from the graft donor. J is TRBJ1-2 and V is TRBV5-1, with D perhaps matching TRBD1 (5 bases). CDR3 region: CASSLEGTAYGYTF. In DNA, the CDR3 is TGCGCCAGCAGCTTGGAGGGGACGGCATATGGCTACACCTTC.